Below, one T cell receptor (beta chain) is given with its context. No antigen is known for it. It has no much larger one-base neighbor in the sample; base qualities were not kept. This sample includes further DNA sequences coding for the same CDR3. The CDR3 regions of human TCRbeta chains were analyzed by immunosequencing. From the authors' description of their analysis: Repertoire TCRs were checked for matches against a reference library of SARS-CoV-2-specific TCRs that had been generated using the MIRA antigen-specificity platform. Breadth meant the fraction of unique TCRs that were SARS-CoV-2-associated, whereas depth meant the fraction of total T cells that were SARS-CoV-2-associated. Using the MIRA data, each spike-specific TCR was mapped to the spike region that the TCR reacts to and placed in a CD4 or CD8 class. Log10-transformed breadth and depth values were compared by one-way ANOVA with Sidak's multiple comparisons tests. TCRdb stores this immuneACCESS table with in-frame sequences only. Part of the clones is absent; in the studies checked, under half of the shortfall reflects unresolved V genes, and no reason is known for the rest. From that table come the V and J calls and clone size; the DNA was used to work out D and trimming. A total of 68,000 or so clones appear in this sample, over 60% of them only once. The top ten hold 9% to 13% of the sample.

The time point label here, explained by the study, means: baseline before first vaccination. Vaccinee samples came from UK trials COV001 and COV002, including a single-blind randomized controlled phase 2/3 trial of AZD1222 (ChAdOx1 nCoV-19) in healthy adults. Trial participant PBMC samples were collected at day 0 and day 28 after the second dose for TCRbeta chain sequencing. The entry originates in a study of T cell responses to AZD1222 COVID-19 vaccine (dated by TCRdb to the early 2020s). Context from the whole study: Because spike-specific TCR depth and breadth did not differ between the two schedules, AZD1222 recipients who got a second dose at roughly 4 weeks were pooled with those who got a second dose at roughly 12 weeks. A total of 233 trial participants underwent TCR sequencing, of whom about 200 had received two doses of AZD1222 and around 25 had received two doses of the MenACWY control vaccine. Enrollment into the trials was organized by age into subgroups of 18-55, 56-69 and 70-plus years, and those subgroups contained roughly 140, 27 and 60 TCR-sequenced participants, respectively.

From the germline V gene, CDR1 is SGHVS and CDR2 is FNYEAQ. The CDR3 sequence holds 15 residues, the cysteine and phenylalanine included. The entry retains the CDR3 DNA only, 45 bases that are in frame from base 1. After removal of 3 bases from V and 0 bases from J, the junction retains 2 bases not matched to a gene. Overall study results and their limits: Vaccine-associated CD4 TCRs spanned the whole spike protein, with dominant responses in regions 160-218 and 743-854. Conclusions about previously exposed vaccinees are limited because only a handful of AZD1222 recipients were SARS-CoV-2 seropositive at baseline. Spike-specific TCR breadth and depth rose significantly after two AZD1222 doses compared with day 0 and with MenACWY recipients. No day 14 peak-response samples were available, so repertoires were characterized only after the peak T cell response. Nearly half of unique spike-specific TCRs reportedly recognized epitopes outside regions mutated in the B.1.351 and B.1.1.7 variants. Participants were mostly white British and included more females than males, and it was suggested by the authors that clonal diversity may have been underestimated. In the small 56-69-year group, the increase in depth fell short of significance, most likely because of low power.

The sequences come from peripheral blood, collected on day 0 of AZD1222 vaccination. Recombination linked TRBV7-6 to TRBJ1-5; 7 bases in the junction line up with TRBD1. The origin of this receptor is an adult in good health. Here the CDR3 is given as CASSLGTDSNQPQHF. In nucleotide form, the sequence is TGTGCCAGCAGCTTGGGGACAGATAGCAATCAGCCCCAGCATTTT.